The 3 T cell receptor beta chains listed next were all sequenced from one sample in a study of T cell changes during pregnancy in multiple sclerosis. Sequencing used immunoSEQ multiplex PCR; TCRdb keeps in-frame clones, though not all of them. The data show 30,000 to 40,000 clones, with roughly 87% seen just once and 8% to 11% held by the top ten. This sample comprised CD8+ T cells from peripheral blood mononuclear cells, obtained in the second trimester of pregnancy. Receptor source: a female donor with multiple sclerosis, enrolled in a pregnancy study.

The chain joins TRBV9 to TRBJ1-4, with 8 bases identical to TRBD1. V lost 3 bases, J lost 8 bases, and 9 bases stayed unmatched. This CDR3 has 15 residues. Germline V CDR1 and CDR2: SGDLS, YYNGEE. In DNA form, the CDR3 reads TGTGCCAGCAGCGCAGCCGGACAGGGTAACGAAAAACTGTTTTTT. Its translation is CASSAAGQGNEKLFF.

V and J are TRBV15 and TRBJ2-5; D unclear. The J call may be wrong; the DNA end is better matched by TRBJ2-7. CDR1 and CDR2 from the germline V gene are LNHNV and YYDKDF (reference sequence). CDR3 length: 14 residues. The CDR3 DNA is TGTGCCACCAGCAGAGAATTAGGATACTACGAGCAGTACTTC. Its protein is CATSRELGYYEQYF.

This clone was seen only once. The gene calls are TRBV5-5 and TRBJ1-1; D gene uncertain. Deletions cut 1 base from V and 1 base from J, with 8 bases between. In germline, CDR1 is SGHKS, CDR2 YYEKEE (reference sequence). The CDR3 runs to 14 residues. The CDR3 is CASSLYYRNTEAFF. CDR3 DNA sequence: TGTGCCAGCAGCTTGTATTACAGGAACACTGAAGCTTTCTTT.